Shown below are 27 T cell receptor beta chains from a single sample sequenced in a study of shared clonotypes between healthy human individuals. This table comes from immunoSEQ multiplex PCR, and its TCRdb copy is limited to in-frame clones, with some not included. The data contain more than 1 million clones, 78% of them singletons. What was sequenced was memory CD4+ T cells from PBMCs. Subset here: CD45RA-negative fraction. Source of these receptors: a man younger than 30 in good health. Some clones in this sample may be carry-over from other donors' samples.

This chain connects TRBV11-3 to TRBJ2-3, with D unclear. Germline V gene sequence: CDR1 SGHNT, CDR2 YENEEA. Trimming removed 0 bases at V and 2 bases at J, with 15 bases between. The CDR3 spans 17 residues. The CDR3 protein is CASSLDRDGSFTDTQYF. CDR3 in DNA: TGTGCCAGCAGCTTAGATCGTGACGGAAGCTTCACAGATACGCAGTATTTT.

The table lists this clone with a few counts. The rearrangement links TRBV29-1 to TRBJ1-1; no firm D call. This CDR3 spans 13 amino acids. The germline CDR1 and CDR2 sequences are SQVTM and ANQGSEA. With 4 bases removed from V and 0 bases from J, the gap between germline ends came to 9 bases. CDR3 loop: CSVGKAMNTEAFF. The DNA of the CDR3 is TGCAGCGTTGGTAAAGCCATGAACACTGAAGCTTTCTTT.

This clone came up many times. CDR3 protein: CASSPQGGVNEQYF. The CDR3 DNA is TGTGCCAGCAGCCCTCAGGGGGGGGTGAACGAGCAGTACTTC. The chain uses TRBV7-9 and TRBJ2-7, with D perhaps given as TRBD1 or TRBD2 (7 bases each). The V end lost 5 bases, the J end lost 5 bases, and 16 bases lay between the germline ends. CDR1 and CDR2 from the germline V gene are SEHNR and FQNEAQ (reference sequence). This CDR3 is 14 amino acids long.

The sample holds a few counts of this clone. CDR3 sequence: CASGRSNEQFF. DNA of the CDR3: TGTGCTAGTGGCCGGAGCAATGAGCAGTTCTTC. V is TRBV12-5 and J is TRBJ2-1; no firm D call. The germline CDR1 and CDR2 sequences are LGHNT and FRNRAP. There are 11 residues in the CDR3. The V end was cut by 6 bases, the J end by 6 bases, with 6 bases between.

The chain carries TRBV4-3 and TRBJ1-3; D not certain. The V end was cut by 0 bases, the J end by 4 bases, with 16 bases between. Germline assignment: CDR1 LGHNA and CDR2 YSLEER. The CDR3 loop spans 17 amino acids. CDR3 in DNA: TGCGCCAGCAGCCAAGATGGGAGGGTTGGGAGCGGAAACACCATATATTTT. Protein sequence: CASSQDGRVGSGNTIYF.

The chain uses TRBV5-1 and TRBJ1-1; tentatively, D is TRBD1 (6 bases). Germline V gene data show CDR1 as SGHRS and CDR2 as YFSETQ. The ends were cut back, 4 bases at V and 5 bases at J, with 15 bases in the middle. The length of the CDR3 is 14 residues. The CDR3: CASSSLTGLTEAFF. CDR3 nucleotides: TGCGCCAGCAGCAGTCTGACAGGCCTGACTGAAGCTTTCTTT.

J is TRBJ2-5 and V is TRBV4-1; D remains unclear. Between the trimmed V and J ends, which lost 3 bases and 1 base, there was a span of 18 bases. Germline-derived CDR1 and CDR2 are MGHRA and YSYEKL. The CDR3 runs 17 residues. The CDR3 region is CASSHPPWPSLQETQYF. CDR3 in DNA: TGCGCCAGCAGCCACCCACCCTGGCCTAGTCTCCAAGAGACCCAGTACTTC.

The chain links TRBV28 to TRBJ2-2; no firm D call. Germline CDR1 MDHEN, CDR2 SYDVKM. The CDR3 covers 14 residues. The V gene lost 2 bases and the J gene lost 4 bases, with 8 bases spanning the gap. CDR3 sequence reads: CASSLTLITGELFF. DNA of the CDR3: TGTGCCAGCAGTTTAACCCTTATCACCGGGGAGCTGTTTTTT.

The CDR3 sequence is CASRRGTASNTGELFF. As DNA, the CDR3 is TGCGCCAGCCGCCGGGGGACAGCCTCGAACACCGGGGAGCTGTTTTTT. This rearrangement joins TRBV4-3 to TRBJ2-2, with D perhaps TRBD1 (7 bases). Germline V gene lookup returns CDR1 LGHNA and CDR2 YSLEER. The CDR3 contains 16 residues. The V end was cut by 8 bases, the J end by 0 bases, with 16 bases between.

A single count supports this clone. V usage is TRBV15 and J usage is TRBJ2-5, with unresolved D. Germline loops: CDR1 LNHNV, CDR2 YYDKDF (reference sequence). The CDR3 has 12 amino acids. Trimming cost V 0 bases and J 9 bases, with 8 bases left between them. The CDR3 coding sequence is TGTGCCACCAGCAGAGATATTTCGGCCCAGTACTTC. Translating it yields CATSRDISAQYF.

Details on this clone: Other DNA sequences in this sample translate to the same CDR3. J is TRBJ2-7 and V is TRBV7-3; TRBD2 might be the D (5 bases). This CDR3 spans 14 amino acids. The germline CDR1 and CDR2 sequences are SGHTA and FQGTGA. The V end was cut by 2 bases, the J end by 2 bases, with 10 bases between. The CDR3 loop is CASSLGGGTYEQYF. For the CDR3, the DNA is TGTGCCAGCAGCTTAGGAGGCGGAACCTACGAGCAGTACTTC.

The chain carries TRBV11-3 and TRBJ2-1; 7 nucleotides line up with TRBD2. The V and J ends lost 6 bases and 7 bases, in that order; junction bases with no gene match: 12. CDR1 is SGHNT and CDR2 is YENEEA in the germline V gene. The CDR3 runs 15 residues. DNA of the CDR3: TGTGCCAGCAGGGGAGGACTAGATCGAGAGAATGAGCAGTTCTTC. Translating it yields CASRGGLDRENEQFF.

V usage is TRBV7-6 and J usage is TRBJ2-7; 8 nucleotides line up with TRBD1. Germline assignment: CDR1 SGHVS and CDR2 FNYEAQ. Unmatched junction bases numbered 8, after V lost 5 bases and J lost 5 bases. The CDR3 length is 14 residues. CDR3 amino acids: CASSPMTGDDEQYF. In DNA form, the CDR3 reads TGTGCCAGCAGCCCAATGACAGGGGACGACGAGCAGTACTTC. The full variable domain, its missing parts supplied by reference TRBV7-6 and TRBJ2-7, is GAGVSQSPRYKVTKRGQDVALRCDPISGHVSLYWYRQALGQGPEFLTYFNYEAQQDKSGLPNDRFSAERPEGSISTLTIQRTEQRDSAMYRCASSPMTGDDEQYFGPGTRLTVT.

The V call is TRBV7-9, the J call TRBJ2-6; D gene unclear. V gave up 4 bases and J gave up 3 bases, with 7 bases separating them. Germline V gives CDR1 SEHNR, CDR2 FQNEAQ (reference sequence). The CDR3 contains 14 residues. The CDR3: CASSSHRGANVLTF. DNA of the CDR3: TGTGCCAGCAGCTCACATCGTGGGGCCAACGTCCTGACTTTC.

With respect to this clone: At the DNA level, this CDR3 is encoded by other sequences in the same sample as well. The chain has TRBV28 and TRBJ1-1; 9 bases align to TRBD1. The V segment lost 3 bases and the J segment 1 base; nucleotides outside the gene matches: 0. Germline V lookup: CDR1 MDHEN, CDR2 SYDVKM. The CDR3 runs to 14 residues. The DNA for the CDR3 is TGTGCCAGCAGTTTGGGACAGGGGAACACTGAAGCTTTCTTT. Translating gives CASSLGQGNTEAFF.

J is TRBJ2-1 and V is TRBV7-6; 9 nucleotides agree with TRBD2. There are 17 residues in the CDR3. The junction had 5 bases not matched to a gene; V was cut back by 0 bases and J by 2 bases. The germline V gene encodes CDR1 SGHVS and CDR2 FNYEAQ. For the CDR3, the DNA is TGTGCCAGCAGCTTAGCCATGACTAGCGGACCCTACAATGAGCAGTTCTTC. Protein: CASSLAMTSGPYNEQFF.

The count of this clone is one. The CDR3 protein is CASSTYTDTQYF. The CDR3 nucleotides are TGTGCCAGCAGTACGTACACAGATACGCAGTATTTT. The chain joins TRBV28 to TRBJ2-3; D remains ambiguous. Germline V lookup: CDR1 MDHEN, CDR2 SYDVKM. V was trimmed by 5 bases and J by 2 bases, leaving 5 bases between them. The CDR3 consists of 12 residues. Combining the CDR3 with reference TRBV28 and TRBJ2-3 gives the whole variable domain DVKVTQSSRYLVKRTGEKVFLECVQDMDHENMFWYRQDPGLGLRLIYFSYDVKMKEKGDIPEGYSVSREKKERFSLILESASTNQTSMYLCASSTYTDTQYFGPGTRLTVL.

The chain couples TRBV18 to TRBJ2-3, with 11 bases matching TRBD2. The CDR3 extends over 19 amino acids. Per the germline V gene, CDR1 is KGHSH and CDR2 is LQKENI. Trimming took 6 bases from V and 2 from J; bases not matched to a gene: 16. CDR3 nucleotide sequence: TGTGCCAGCTCGCGCCGACTAGCGGGGAGCCAAACCCCCACAGATACGCAGTATTTT. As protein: CASSRRLAGSQTPTDTQYF.

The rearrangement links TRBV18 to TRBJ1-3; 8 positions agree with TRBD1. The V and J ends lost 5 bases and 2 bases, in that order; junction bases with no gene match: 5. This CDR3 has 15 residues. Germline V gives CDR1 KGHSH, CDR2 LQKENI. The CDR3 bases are TGTGCCAGCTCATTTGACAGGGGTCCTGGAAACACCATATATTTT. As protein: CASSFDRGPGNTIYF.

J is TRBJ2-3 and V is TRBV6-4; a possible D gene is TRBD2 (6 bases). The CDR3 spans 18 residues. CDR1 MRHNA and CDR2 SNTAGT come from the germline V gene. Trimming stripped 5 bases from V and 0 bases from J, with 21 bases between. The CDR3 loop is CASSPTFGGTSSTDTQYF. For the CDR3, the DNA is TGTGCCAGCAGTCCCACCTTCGGCGGGACTTCTAGCACAGATACGCAGTATTTT.

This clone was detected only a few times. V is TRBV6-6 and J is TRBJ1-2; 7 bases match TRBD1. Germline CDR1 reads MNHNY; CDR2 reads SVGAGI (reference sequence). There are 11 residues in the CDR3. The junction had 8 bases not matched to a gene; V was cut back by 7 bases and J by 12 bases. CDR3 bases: TGTGCCAGCACCCAGGGACAGTTGCACACCTTC. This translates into CASTQGQLHTF.

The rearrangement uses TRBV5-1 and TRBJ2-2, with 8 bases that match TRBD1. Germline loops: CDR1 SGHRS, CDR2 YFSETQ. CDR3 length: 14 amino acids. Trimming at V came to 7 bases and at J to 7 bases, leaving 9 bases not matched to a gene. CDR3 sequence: CASSHGQGSGELFF. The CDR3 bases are TGCGCCAGCTCTCATGGACAGGGAAGCGGGGAGCTGTTTTTT.

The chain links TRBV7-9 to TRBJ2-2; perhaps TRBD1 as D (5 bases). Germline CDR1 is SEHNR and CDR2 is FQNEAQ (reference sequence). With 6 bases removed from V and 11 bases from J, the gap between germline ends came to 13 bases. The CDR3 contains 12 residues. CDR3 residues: CASSLNRGELFF. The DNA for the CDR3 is TGTGCCAGCAGTCTTAATAGGGGCGAGCTGTTTTTT.

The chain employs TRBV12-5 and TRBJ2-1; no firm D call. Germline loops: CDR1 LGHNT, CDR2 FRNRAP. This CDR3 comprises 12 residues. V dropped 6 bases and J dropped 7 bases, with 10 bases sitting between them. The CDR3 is CASGLTGNEQFF. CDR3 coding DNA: TGTGCTAGTGGATTAACCGGTAATGAGCAGTTCTTC.

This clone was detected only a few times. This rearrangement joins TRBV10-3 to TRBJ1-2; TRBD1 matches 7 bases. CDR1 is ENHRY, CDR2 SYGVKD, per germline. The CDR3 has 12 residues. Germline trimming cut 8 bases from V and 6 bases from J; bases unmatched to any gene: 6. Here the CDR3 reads CAISPGQHGYTF. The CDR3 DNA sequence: TGTGCCATCTCACCGGGACAGCATGGCTACACCTTC.

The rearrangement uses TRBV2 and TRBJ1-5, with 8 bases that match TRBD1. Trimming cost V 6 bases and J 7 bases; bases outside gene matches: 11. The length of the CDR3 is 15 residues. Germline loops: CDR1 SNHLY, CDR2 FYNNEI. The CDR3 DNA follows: TGTGCCAGCAGCGCAACCCTACAGGGGGTACAGCCCCAGCATTTT. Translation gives CASSATLQGVQPQHF.

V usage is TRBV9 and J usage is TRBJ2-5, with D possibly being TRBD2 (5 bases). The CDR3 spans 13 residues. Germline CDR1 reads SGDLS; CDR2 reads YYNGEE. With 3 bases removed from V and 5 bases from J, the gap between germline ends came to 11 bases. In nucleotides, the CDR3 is TGTGCCAGCAGCGGACTATCCACGGAGACCCAGTACTTC. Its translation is CASSGLSTETQYF.